This T cell receptor (beta chain) came from a study of blood T cells in healthy people across ages. A J-beta primer mix and a sample-barcoded 5' primer were used in a second PCR of about 7 to 11 cycles. In TCRdb, the 5' RACE reads were re-called with MiXCR into one record per CDR3 protein. The sample contains about 680,000 distinct CDR3 sequences, approximately 49% of which appear only once. In regard to this clonotype: Mismatch with germline at one junction end may stem from a read error.

Sequenced sample: blood. The clonotype comes from a woman aged 55-70 years in good health.

The CDR3, as DNA: TGCGTCAGCAGCAATGACAGGGGACCCTATGGCTACACCTTC. The encoded protein is CVSSNDRGPYGYTF. V is TRBV5-1 and J is TRBJ1-2, with 8 positions matching TRBD1. Germline loops: CDR1 SGHRS, CDR2 YFSETQ. The CDR3 has 14 amino acids.